The text below deals with one T cell receptor beta chain. The CDR3 extends over 11 amino acids. From germline, CDR1 is SEHNR and CDR2 FQNEAQ (reference sequence). V lost 9 bases to trimming and J lost 5 bases, with 10 bases between them. The data belong to a study of blood T cell repertoires in COVID-19. Study overall: Whether acute or convalescent, the COVID-19 samples came from the United States, Italy and Spain. T cells, B-cell-depleted T cells, or PBMCs provided the cDNA or gDNA that served as material.

In the study's own analysis: Amplification from reference gene primers served as the basis for estimated nucleated cell counts. Sequencing was performed with immunoSEQ multiplex PCR; in TCRdb, only in-frame clones are kept and a portion is missing. V and J calls plus clone size are reproduced from that table; the DNA served to infer D and trimming. Of 80,000 to 95,000 clones in the sample, 81% are singletons; the top ten hold approximately 23%. This receptor was identified in a man aged 80 or over with active or convalescent COVID-19. This sequence joins TRBV7-9 and TRBJ1-2; weak D call: TRBD1 (6 bases). Sequenced sample: peripheral blood. In nucleotides, the CDR3 is TGTGCCAGTCGACAGGCATATGGCTACACCTTC. Translating it yields CASRQAYGYTF.